Here is one TCR beta chain with its context. Profiled with immunoSEQ multiplex PCR; TCRdb holds only in-frame clones, not every one. The sample includes some 55,000 clones, roughly 85% of them seen just once. The sample is drawn from a study of T cell responses to AZD1222 COVID-19 vaccine. Losses at the gene ends were 4 bases for V and 4 bases for J; bases not matched to a gene: 7. This CDR3 is 15 amino acids long. CDR1 is KGHSH and CDR2 is LQKENI in the germline V gene. Specimen: peripheral blood, collected on day 0 of AZD1222 vaccination. This sequence originates from an adult in good health. The chain combines TRBV18 with TRBJ1-5, with 7 positions matching TRBD1. CDR3 sequence: CASSLQGGKNQPQHF. DNA of the CDR3: TGTGCCAGCTCACTGCAGGGGGGGAAGAATCAGCCCCAGCATTTT.